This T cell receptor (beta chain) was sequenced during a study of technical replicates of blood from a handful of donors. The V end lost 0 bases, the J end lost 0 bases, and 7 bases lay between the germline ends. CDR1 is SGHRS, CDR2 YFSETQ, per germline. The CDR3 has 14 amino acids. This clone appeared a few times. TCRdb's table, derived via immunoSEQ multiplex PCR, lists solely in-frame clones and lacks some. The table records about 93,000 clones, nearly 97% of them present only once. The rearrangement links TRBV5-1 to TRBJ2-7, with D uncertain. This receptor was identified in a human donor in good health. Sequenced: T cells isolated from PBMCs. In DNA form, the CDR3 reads TGCGCCAGCAGCTTGGAACAGAACTCCTACGAGCAGTACTTC. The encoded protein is CASSLEQNSYEQYF.